The rows below give T cell receptor beta chains drawn from one sample of a study of T cell repertoires in aging, cancer and after chemotherapy. MiXCR was run by TCRdb on the multiplex PCR reads, yielding one entry per CDR3 protein. The sample gives about 12,000 distinct CDR3 sequences, 30% to 40% of which show up once; roughly a tenth is in the top ten. Sequencing was done on a sample of blood. The origin of the receptors is a human donor in good health. The donor label of this sample is uncertain. CDR3s include the opening cysteine and the closing phenylalanine or tryptophan. A D gene is named only where the DNA matches it firmly. Where a row states a size, it is once, few, many or the class of an expanded clone; other rows omit it.

TRBV30	.	TRBJ2-4	.	TGTGCCTGGAGGAACAGGGTGACGGCCAAAAACATTCAGTACTTC	CAWRNRVTAKNIQYF
TRBV30	.	TRBJ2-5	few	TGTGCCTGGAGTGTAGGTGCGGTCGGGGAGACCCAGTACTTC	CAWSVGAVGETQYF
TRBV11-1	.	TRBJ1-3	.	TGTGCCAGCAGCTCGAGACAGGCCGGCTCTGGAAACACCATATATTTT	CASSSRQAGSGNTIYF
TRBV20-1	.	TRBJ2-3	.	TGCAGTACCAAAGAATACGGTCCTACAGATACGCAGTATTTT	CSTKEYGPTDTQYF
TRBV19	TRBD1	TRBJ1-5	.	TGTGCCAGTGCCGGGACAGGGGCTGAGCCCCAGCATTTT	CASAGTGAEPQHF
TRBV7-2	TRBD1	TRBJ1-6	.	TGTGCCAGCAGCTTGCGGGGACAGGAAAATTCACCCCTCCACTTT	CASSLRGQENSPLHF
TRBV18	TRBD1	TRBJ2-7	few	TGTGCCAGCTCACCACCGATGACAGGGGCAGGCTACGAGCAGTACTTC	CASSPPMTGAGYEQYF
TRBV6-5	TRBD1	TRBJ1-2	.	TGTGCCATCAGTGAGGACAGACAGGGGCTCATGGGCTACACCTTC	CAISEDRQGLMGYTF
TRBV5-4	.	TRBJ1-4	.	TGTGCCAGCAGCCGAGACGGTGAAAAACTGTTTTTT	CASSRDGEKLFF
TRBV19	.	TRBJ1-1	.	TGTGCCATACGGGACCGCTTGAACACTGAAGCTTTCTTT	CAIRDRLNTEAFF
TRBV15	.	TRBJ1-6	medium-sized	TGTGCCACCAGCAGGCAGACAGGATCCTATTCACCCCTCCACTTT	CATSRQTGSYSPLHF